These 7 T cell receptor beta chains came from one sample sequenced in a study of cytomegalovirus exposure and HLA in healthy donors. Amplification used 60 Vbeta primers and 13 Jbeta primers. Method: immunoSEQ multiplex PCR; TCRdb's copy keeps in-frame clones and lacks some. The sample contains approximately 140,000 clones, approximately 88% of which appear only once. Sequenced material: PBMCs. These receptors were obtained from a woman aged 40-49 years in good health and CMV-seronegative.

The CDR3 is CASSSQGALYNEQFF. In DNA, the CDR3 is TGTGCCAGCAGTTCACAGGGGGCGCTTTACAATGAGCAGTTCTTC. V is TRBV27 and J is TRBJ2-1; 9 nucleotides align to TRBD1. V lost 4 bases to trimming and J lost 4 bases; unmatched junction nucleotides: 5. The CDR3 is 15 residues long. Germline CDR1 is MNHEY and CDR2 is SMNVEV (reference sequence).

The rearrangement uses TRBV2 and TRBJ2-2, with TRBD1 identical over 7 bases. This CDR3 spans 14 amino acids. The V gene end was trimmed by 9 bases and the J gene end by 4 bases; junction bases not matched to a gene: 8. Looked up from germline, CDR1 is SNHLY and CDR2 is FYNNEI. The DNA of the CDR3 is TGTGCCAGTGGAGGACAGGCTCCCACCGGGGAGCTGTTTTTT. Translation: CASGGQAPTGELFF.

The V gene is TRBV9, the J gene TRBJ2-3; possibly TRBD1 for D (5 bases). The CDR3 is made up of 13 amino acids. Germline CDR1 is SGDLS and CDR2 is YYNGEE. V lost 7 bases to trimming and J lost 5 bases, with 14 bases between them. The CDR3 nucleotides read TGTGCCAGCGGGGCTAAGGCGGAAGATACGCAGTATTTT. Residues: CASGAKAEDTQYF.

Only one count was recorded for this clone. The chain is built from TRBV5-1 and TRBJ2-1, with D hard to call. This CDR3 has 17 residues. Trimming pared 3 bases from V and 7 bases from J, leaving 23 bases between. Germline V gives CDR1 SGHRS, CDR2 YFSETQ. CDR3 loop: CASSSLSPWQAGNEQFF. In nucleotides, the CDR3 is TGCGCCAGCAGCTCATTATCCCCCTGGCAGGCTGGGAATGAGCAGTTCTTC.

This chain links TRBV13 with TRBJ2-1; 7 positions agree with TRBD2. The CDR3 length is 14 residues. Per the germline V gene, CDR1 is PRHDT and CDR2 is FYEKMQ (reference sequence). V was clipped by 6 bases and J by 9 bases; unmatched bases: 11. CDR3 nucleotide sequence: TGTGCCAGCAGTATGTCGGGGGGAGACAGTGAGCAGTTCTTC. Translation: CASSMSGGDSEQFF.

This sequence joins TRBV28 and TRBJ1-5; D call uncertain. The V end lost 3 bases, the J end lost 3 bases, and 18 bases lay between the germline ends. Germline V gene sequence: CDR1 MDHEN, CDR2 SYDVKM. The CDR3 is made up of 17 amino acids. CDR3 protein: CASSFRLTSLDNQPQHF. The CDR3 bases are TGTGCCAGCAGTTTCAGGCTTACATCGTTAGACAATCAGCCCCAGCATTTT.

The chain joins TRBV9 to TRBJ2-3, with 12 bases aligning to TRBD2. CDR1 is SGDLS, CDR2 YYNGEE, per germline. V lost 3 bases to trimming and J lost 4 bases; unmatched junction nucleotides: 6. This CDR3 has 16 amino acids. CDR3 nucleotide sequence: TGTGCCAGCAGCGGACTAGCGGGAGCTACCGCAGATACGCAGTATTTT. As protein: CASSGLAGATADTQYF.